The clone carrying this TCR beta chain has a handful of counts. Its antigen is currently unknown. This sample was taken from a study of human T cells and chemical hapten exposure. As for the study in general: Upper-back patches of 0.01% DPC were read at 6 days. General study findings and limits: Among expanded TCRs, significantly more large CDR3 similarity clusters formed than among controls.

Time point: pre-sensitization, week 0. Treatment given: therapeutic diphenylcyclopropenone sensitization with weekly scalp DPC. What the library attached to individual cDNA molecules were unique molecular identifiers. TCRdb redid the calling of the RACE reads with MiXCR, one entry per CDR3 protein. The table records approximately 370,000 distinct CDR3 sequences, approximately 5.8% of them present only once. The specimen was whole blood, collected in connection with sensitization to the hapten diphenylcyclopropenone (DPC). The receptor's source is a young woman with alopecia areata. Some clones in this sample may be carry-over from other donors' samples.

The CDR3 loop reads CSVVELLMNTEAFF. CDR3 nucleotides: TGCAGCGTTGTCGAGCTCTTAATGAACACTGAAGCTTTCTTT. The V and J genes are TRBV29-1 and TRBJ1-1; D is undetermined. The ends were cut back, 4 bases at V and 0 bases at J, with 12 bases in the middle. This CDR3 region has 14 residues. The germline V gene encodes CDR1 SQVTM and CDR2 ANQGSEA.